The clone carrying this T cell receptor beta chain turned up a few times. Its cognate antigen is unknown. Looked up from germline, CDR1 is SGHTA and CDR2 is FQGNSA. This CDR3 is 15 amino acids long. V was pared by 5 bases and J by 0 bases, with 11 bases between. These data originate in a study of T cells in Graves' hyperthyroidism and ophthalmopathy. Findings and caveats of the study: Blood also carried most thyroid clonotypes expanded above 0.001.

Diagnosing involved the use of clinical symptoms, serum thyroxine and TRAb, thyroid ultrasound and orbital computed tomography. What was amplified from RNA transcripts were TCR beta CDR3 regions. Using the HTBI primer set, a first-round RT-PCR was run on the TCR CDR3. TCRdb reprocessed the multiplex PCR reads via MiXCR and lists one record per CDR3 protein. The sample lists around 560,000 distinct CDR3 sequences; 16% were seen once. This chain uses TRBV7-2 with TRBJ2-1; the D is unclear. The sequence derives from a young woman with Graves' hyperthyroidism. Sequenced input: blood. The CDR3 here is CASSLYKSSYNEQFF. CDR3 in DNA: TGTGCCAGCAGCCTTTATAAGAGCTCCTACAATGAGCAGTTCTTC.